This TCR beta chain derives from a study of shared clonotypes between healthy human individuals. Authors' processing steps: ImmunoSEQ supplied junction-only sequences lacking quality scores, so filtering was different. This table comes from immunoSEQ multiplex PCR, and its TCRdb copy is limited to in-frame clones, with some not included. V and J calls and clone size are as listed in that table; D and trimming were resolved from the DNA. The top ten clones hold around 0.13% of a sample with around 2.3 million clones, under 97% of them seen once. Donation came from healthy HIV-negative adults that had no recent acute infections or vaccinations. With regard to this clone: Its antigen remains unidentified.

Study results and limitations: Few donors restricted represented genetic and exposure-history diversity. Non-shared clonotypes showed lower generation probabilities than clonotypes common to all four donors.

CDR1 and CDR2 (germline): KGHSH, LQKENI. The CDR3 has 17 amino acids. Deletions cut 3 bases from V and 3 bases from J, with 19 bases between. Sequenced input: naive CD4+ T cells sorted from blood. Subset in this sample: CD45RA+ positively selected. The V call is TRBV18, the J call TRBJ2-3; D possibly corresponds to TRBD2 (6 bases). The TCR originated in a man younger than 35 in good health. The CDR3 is CASSPLALAGTTDTQYF. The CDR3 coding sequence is TGTGCCAGCTCACCCCTTGCGTTGGCGGGAACAACAGATACGCAGTATTTT.